Following are 14 T cell receptor beta chains from one sample sequenced in a study of early T cells in non-severe SARS-CoV-2 infection. From the 5' RACE reads, TCRdb called clonotypes with MiXCR, one entry per CDR3 protein. This table has 66,000 or so distinct CDR3 sequences, approximately 13% appearing once. The sequenced sample was whole blood. These receptors all come from an adult who was a healthcare worker with PCR-confirmed SARS-CoV-2 infection or an uninfected control (not recorded which).

Of note for this clonotype: An end of the junction differs from the germline gene, which may be a read error. V gene TRBV15 combines with J gene TRBJ2-6; D not resolved. The CDR3 has 13 amino acids. The germline V gene has CDR1 LNHNV and CDR2 YYDKDF (reference sequence). The CDR3 DNA reads TGTGTCACCAAAGCGTCTGGGGCCAACGTCCTGACTTTC. Protein: CVTKASGANVLTF.

This clonotype was recorded a few times. J is TRBJ1-5 and V is TRBV15; TRBD1 matches 8 bases. This CDR3 is built from 17 residues. The ends lost 3 bases at V and 0 bases at J; junction bases unmatched: 7. Germline CDR1 LNHNV, CDR2 YYDKDF (reference sequence). CDR3 loop: CATSRGTGPHSNQPQHF. The CDR3 nucleotides are TGTGCCACCAGCAGGGGGACAGGACCCCATAGCAATCAGCCCCAGCATTTT. Based on the CDR3 plus reference TRBV15 and TRBJ1-5, the full variable domain is DAMVIQNPRYQVTQFGKPVTLSCSQTLNHNVMYWYQQKSSQAPKLLFHYYDKDFNNEADTPDNFQSRRPNTSFCFLDIRSPGLGDTAMYLCATSRGTGPHSNQPQHFGDGTRLSIL.

V usage is TRBV2 and J usage is TRBJ2-5; 8 nucleotides line up with TRBD1. J was trimmed by 2 bases and V by 2 bases; bases with no gene match: 22. Germline V gives CDR1 SNHLY, CDR2 FYNNEI. The CDR3 totals 21 residues. The CDR3 DNA reads as TGTGCCAGCAGTGAAAGACAGGGGTGGATGTTAACGGTAGGACCGCAAGAGACCCAGTACTTC. Its translation is CASSERQGWMLTVGPQETQYF.

This clonotype was seen more than once but under ten times. CDR3 residues: CASSAGQLSQPQHF. The CDR3 DNA follows: TGTGCCAGCAGTGCGGGACAGCTAAGTCAGCCCCAGCATTTT. The chain links TRBV2 to TRBJ1-5, with TRBD1 identical over 7 bases. V shed 4 bases and J 6 bases; nucleotides not matched to a gene: 6. The germline V gene encodes CDR1 SNHLY and CDR2 FYNNEI. The CDR3 loop spans 14 amino acids.

This clonotype was seen a single time. The chain joins TRBV20-1 to TRBJ2-7, with D tentatively TRBD1 (5 bases). V was pared by 6 bases and J by 5 bases, with 20 bases between. Per germline, CDR1 DFQATT and CDR2 SNEGSKA (reference sequence). The CDR3 spans 14 residues. CDR3 residues: CSARPDGRANEQYF. In nucleotides, the CDR3 is TGCAGTGCCAGACCTGATGGCAGGGCGAACGAGCAGTACTTC.

Many counts were recorded for this clonotype. This chain joins TRBV25-1 and TRBJ1-5; D ambiguous. The germline gives CDR1 MGHDK, CDR2 SYGVNS. Trimming left V 5 bases short and J 0 bases short, with 8 bases between. The CDR3 consists of 14 residues. CDR3 nucleotide sequence: TGTGCCAGCAGTTTCGGGGATAGCAATCAGCCCCAGCATTTT. It translates to CASSFGDSNQPQHF.

The CDR3 is CASSDHKQRTQYF. CDR3 coding DNA: TGTGCCAGCAGCGATCACAAGCAGAGGACCCAGTACTTC. The V and J genes are TRBV28 and TRBJ2-5; D is uncertain. CDR3 size: 13 residues. V was shortened by 6 bases and J by 7 bases, with 15 bases between the two germline ends. Germline CDR1 reads MDHEN; CDR2 reads SYDVKM.

This clonotype was seen more than once but under ten times. This chain uses TRBV28 with TRBJ1-5; 7 bases line up with TRBD1. The trim removed 5 bases at V and 2 bases at J, leaving 9 bases unmatched. The CDR3 extends over 16 amino acids. Germline loops: CDR1 MDHEN, CDR2 SYDVKM. CDR3 coding DNA: TGTGCCAGCAGTCTGCGTGGAGGGGGCGGCAATCAGCCCCAGCATTTT. Residues: CASSLRGGGGNQPQHF.

The chain combines TRBV5-6 with TRBJ2-1, with 13 bases aligning to TRBD2. The germline V gene has CDR1 SGHDT and CDR2 YYEEEE. The CDR3 covers 15 residues. J was trimmed by 9 bases and V by 3 bases; bases with no gene match: 6. The CDR3 reads CASSWTTSGRSEQFF. DNA for the CDR3: TGTGCCAGCAGCTGGACGACTAGCGGGAGGTCTGAGCAGTTCTTC.

This clonotype showed up just a few times. V and J are TRBV4-1 and TRBJ2-1; D is uncertain. The germline V gene has CDR1 MGHRA and CDR2 YSYEKL. The CDR3 has 16 amino acids. V lost 1 base and J lost 0, with 10 bases in between. This CDR3 reads CASSQAVSPSYNEQFF. The CDR3 region has the DNA TGCGCCAGCAGCCAAGCCGTCAGCCCCTCCTACAATGAGCAGTTCTTC.

This clonotype was picked up many times. The chain recombines TRBV12-3 or TRBV12-4 with TRBJ2-1, with 11 bases aligning to TRBD2. V shed 0 bases and J 4 bases; nucleotides not matched to a gene: 5. This CDR3 has 17 amino acids. CDR3 coding DNA: TGTGCCAGCAGTTTAGCCATAGCGGGAGGGCCGTACAATGAGCAGTTCTTC. Its translation: CASSLAIAGGPYNEQFF.

The chain uses TRBV7-2 and TRBJ2-1; 8 nucleotides align to TRBD1. The CDR3 consists of 13 residues. The junction had 5 bases not matched to a gene; V was cut back by 7 bases and J by 6 bases. The germline V gene has CDR1 SGHTA and CDR2 FQGNSA. As DNA, the CDR3 is TGTGCCAGCACCTCGGACAGGGCCAATGAGCAGTTCTTC. This gives the protein CASTSDRANEQFF.

This clonotype was picked up many times. V and J are TRBV29-1 and TRBJ2-1; D might be TRBD2 (6 bases). The CDR3 has 14 residues. Germline V gene lookup returns CDR1 SQVTM and CDR2 ANQGSEA. V lost 5 bases and J 3 bases, leaving 14 bases between the germline ends. The CDR3 DNA reads TGCAGCGTTTCGGTACTAGCCCTCTACAATGAGCAGTTCTTC. Amino acid sequence: CSVSVLALYNEQFF.

This clonotype occurred many times. The J gene is TRBJ2-3, the V gene TRBV3-1; D not certain. Germline values: CDR1 LGHDT, CDR2 YNNKEL (reference sequence). This CDR3 region has 16 residues. Trimming took off 0 bases at V and 1 base at J, with 11 bases between the two ends. CDR3 in amino acids: CASSQERNRGTDTQYF. The CDR3 region has the DNA TGTGCCAGCAGCCAAGAACGGAACCGGGGCACAGATACGCAGTATTTT.